Listed below are T cell receptor beta chains from one sample, sequenced in a study of neurological immune-mediated disorders. MiXCR was run by TCRdb on the 5' RACE reads, yielding one entry per CDR3 protein. Among roughly 80,000 distinct CDR3 sequences, about 15% were seen once, and the ten largest hold 15%. The material sequenced was PBMCs. All receptors derive from a woman between 40 and 55 years old in good health. CDR3s leave out the opening cysteine and the closing phenylalanine or tryptophan.

TRBV7-8	TRBJ2-3	ASSLFLGGVTATDTQY
TRBV19	TRBJ1-6	ASRREVGNSPLH
TRBV5-5	TRBJ2-1	ASSLAGRDYNEQF
TRBV20-1	TRBJ2-1	SAATDLTPGVGF
TRBV29-1	TRBJ2-7	SAGMQGAYEQY
TRBV3-1	TRBJ2-7	ASSPTELARAYEQY
TRBV20-1	TRBJ1-1	SARWPNTEAF
TRBV3-1	TRBJ1-3	ASSQYRDSGNTIY
TRBV5-4	TRBJ2-3	ASSLQGTDTQY
TRBV3-1	TRBJ2-1	ASSQAPAGGSYNEQF
TRBV7-9	TRBJ2-1	ASSFLQVTYNEQF
TRBV7-2	TRBJ2-3	ASSPVYPPLAGGPTDTQY
TRBV7-2	TRBJ2-1	ASSPWTSQGVQF
TRBV6-6	TRBJ2-3	ASSYIGTDTQY
TRBV20-1	TRBJ2-5	SAISGETQY
TRBV7-8	TRBJ2-5	ASSLLDRAQETQY
TRBV7-9	TRBJ1-4	ASSLGAREEKLF
TRBV7-2	TRBJ2-1	ASSFGTSGGALEQF
TRBV20-1	TRBJ1-5	SASRVGQPQH
TRBV7-8	TRBJ1-5	ASSLRRIGGSNQPQH
TRBV28	TRBJ1-5	ASSQGGVEGNQPQH
TRBV12-3/TRBV12-4	TRBJ1-5	ASSGTGTAQPQH
TRBV20-1	TRBJ2-1	SAGPGTGRYNEQF
TRBV6-5	TRBJ2-1	ASRFQGGSYNEQF